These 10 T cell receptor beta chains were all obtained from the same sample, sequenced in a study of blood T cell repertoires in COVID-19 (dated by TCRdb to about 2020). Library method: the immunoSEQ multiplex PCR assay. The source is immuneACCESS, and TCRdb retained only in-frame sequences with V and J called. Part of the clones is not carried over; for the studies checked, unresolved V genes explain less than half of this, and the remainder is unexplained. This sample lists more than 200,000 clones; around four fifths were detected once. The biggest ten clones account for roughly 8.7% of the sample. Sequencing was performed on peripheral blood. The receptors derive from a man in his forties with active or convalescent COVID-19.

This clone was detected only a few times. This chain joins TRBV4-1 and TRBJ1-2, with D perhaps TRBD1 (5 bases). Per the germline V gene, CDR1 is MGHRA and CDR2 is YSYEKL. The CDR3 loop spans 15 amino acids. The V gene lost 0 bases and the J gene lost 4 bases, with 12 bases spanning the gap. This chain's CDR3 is CASSQEQGGLYGYTF. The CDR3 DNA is TGCGCCAGCAGCCAAGAGCAGGGTGGGCTCTATGGCTACACCTTC.

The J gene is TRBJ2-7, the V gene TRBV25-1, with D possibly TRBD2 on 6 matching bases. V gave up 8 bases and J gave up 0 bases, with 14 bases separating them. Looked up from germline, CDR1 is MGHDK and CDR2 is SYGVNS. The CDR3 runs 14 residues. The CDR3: CASAEAGGSYEQYF. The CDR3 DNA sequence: TGTGCCAGCGCTGAAGCGGGCGGCTCCTACGAGCAGTACTTC.

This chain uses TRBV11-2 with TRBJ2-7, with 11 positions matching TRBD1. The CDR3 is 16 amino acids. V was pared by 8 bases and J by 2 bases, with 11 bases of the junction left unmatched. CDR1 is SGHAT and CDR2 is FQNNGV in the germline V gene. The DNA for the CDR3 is TGTGCCAGCGGGTCGGGACAGGGGGTTCCCGCCTACGAGCAGTACTTC. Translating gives CASGSGQGVPAYEQYF.

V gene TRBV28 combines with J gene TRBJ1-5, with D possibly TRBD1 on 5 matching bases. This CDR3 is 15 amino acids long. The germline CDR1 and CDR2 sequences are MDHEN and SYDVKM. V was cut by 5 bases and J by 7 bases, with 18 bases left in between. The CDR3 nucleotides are TGTGCCAGCAGTCTCCCTCGGGGGGGAGAACAGCCCCAGCATTTT. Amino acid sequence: CASSLPRGGEQPQHF.

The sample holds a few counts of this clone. CDR3 nucleotides: TGCAGTGCCCAGAACTATGGCTACACCTTC. Translating it yields CSAQNYGYTF. V is TRBV20-1 and J is TRBJ1-2; D call uncertain. CDR1 is DFQATT, CDR2 SNEGSKA, per germline (reference sequence). The length of the CDR3 is 10 residues. V lost 6 bases and J lost 2, with 4 bases in between.

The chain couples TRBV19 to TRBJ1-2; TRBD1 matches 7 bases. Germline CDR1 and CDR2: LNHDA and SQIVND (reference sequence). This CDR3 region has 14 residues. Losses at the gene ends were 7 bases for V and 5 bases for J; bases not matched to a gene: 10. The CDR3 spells CASIPTGLSYGYTF. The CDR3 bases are TGTGCCAGTATTCCGACAGGGTTATCGTATGGCTACACCTTC.

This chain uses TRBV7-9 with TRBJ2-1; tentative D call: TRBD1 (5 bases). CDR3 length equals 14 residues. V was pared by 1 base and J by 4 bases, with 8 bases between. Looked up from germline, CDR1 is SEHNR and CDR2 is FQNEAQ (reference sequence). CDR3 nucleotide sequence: TGTGCCAGCAGCTTAGAGGGGCGGTACAATGAGCAGTTCTTC. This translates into CASSLEGRYNEQFF. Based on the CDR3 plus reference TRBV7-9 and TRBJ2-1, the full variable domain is DTGVSQNPRHKITKRGQNVTFRCDPISEHNRLYWYRQTLGQGPEFLTYFQNEAQLEKSRLLSDRFSAERPKGSFSTLEIQRTEQGDSAMYLCASSLEGRYNEQFFGPGTRLTVL.

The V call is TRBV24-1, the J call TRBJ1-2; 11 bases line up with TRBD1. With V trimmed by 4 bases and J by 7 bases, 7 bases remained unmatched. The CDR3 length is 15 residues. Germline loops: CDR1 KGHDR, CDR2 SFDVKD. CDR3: CATSETRTGGLGYTF. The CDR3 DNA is TGTGCCACCAGTGAGACCCGGACAGGGGGCCTTGGCTACACCTTC.

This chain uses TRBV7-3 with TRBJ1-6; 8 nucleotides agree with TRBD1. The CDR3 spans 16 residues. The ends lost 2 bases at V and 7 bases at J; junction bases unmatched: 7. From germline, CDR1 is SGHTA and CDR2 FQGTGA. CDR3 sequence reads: CASSLDGTGGNSPLHF. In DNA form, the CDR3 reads TGTGCCAGCAGCTTAGACGGAACAGGGGGAAATTCACCCCTCCACTTT. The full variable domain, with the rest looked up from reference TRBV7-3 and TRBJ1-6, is GAGVSQTPSNKVTEKGKYVELRCDPISGHTALYWYRQSLGQGPEFLIYFQGTGAADDSGLPNDRFFAVRPEGSVSTLKIQRTERGDSAVYLCASSLDGTGGNSPLHFGNGTRLTVT.

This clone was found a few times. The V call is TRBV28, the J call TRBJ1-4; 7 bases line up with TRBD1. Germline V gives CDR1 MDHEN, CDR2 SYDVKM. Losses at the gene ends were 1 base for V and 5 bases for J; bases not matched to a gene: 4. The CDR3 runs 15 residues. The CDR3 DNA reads TGTGCCAGCAGTTTATCGAGGGGGCAGAATGAAAAACTGTTTTTT. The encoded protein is CASSLSRGQNEKLFF. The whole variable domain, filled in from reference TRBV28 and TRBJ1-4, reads DVKVTQSSRYLVKRTGEKVFLECVQDMDHENMFWYRQDPGLGLRLIYFSYDVKMKEKGDIPEGYSVSREKKERFSLILESASTNQTSMYLCASSLSRGQNEKLFFGSGTQLSVL.